The TCR beta chain under discussion was sequenced for a study of identical twins. TCRdb recomputed calls from the 5' RACE reads with MiXCR, one row per CDR3 protein. In the table there are roughly 1,500,000 distinct CDR3 sequences, about 30% of which are singletons. The sequence was obtained from a newborn girl in good health. Input material: cord blood.

The CDR3 region is CASSTSGGYEQYF. CDR3 sequence (DNA): TGCGCCAGCAGCACTAGCGGGGGCTACGAGCAGTACTTC. This sequence joins TRBV5-1 and TRBJ2-7; 11 bases match TRBD2. This CDR3 comprises 13 residues. Trimming at V came to 4 bases and at J to 3 bases, leaving 0 bases not matched to a gene. Germline V lookup: CDR1 SGHRS, CDR2 YFSETQ.